A single count supports the clone carrying this T cell receptor (beta chain). The antigen is unknown. These data are taken from a study of cytomegalovirus exposure and HLA in healthy donors. For the study at large: From 170 million or so T cells, an earlier analysis saw 110 million or so unique TCR beta sequences.

A multiplex PCR was run with 60 Vbeta primers and 13 Jbeta primers. Sequenced by immunoSEQ multiplex PCR; TCRdb stores in-frame clones only, minus some. The repertoire consists of 120,000 or so clones, with 83% occurring once and the leading ten covering roughly 4%. This CDR3 contains 11 residues. CDR1 is DFQATT and CDR2 is SNEGSKA in the germline V gene (reference sequence). Trimming took off 4 bases at V and 5 bases at J, with 9 bases between the two ends. Study-level results: Later, TCR association rates were found to vary by HLA locus, highest for DRB1 and lowest for HLA-C. Sequencing likely caused a cluster of highly shared sequence variants. Common viral pathogens (according to a later analysis) appeared linked to several of the most significant clusters.

Sequenced input: PBMCs. The clonotype comes from a woman aged 40 to 50 in good health and CMV-seropositive. The chain couples TRBV20-1 to TRBJ2-7; no definite D call. DNA for the CDR3: TGCAGTGCTACACTATTTGACGAGCAGTACTTC. This encodes CSATLFDEQYF.